This TCR beta chain originates from a study of graft-versus-host responses after intestinal transplantation. Study background: Recipients across the board were started on anti-thymocyte globulin induction, then kept on tacrolimus and steroids for about three years.

Some clones are missing from TCRdb's copy, which holds only in-frame ones; the method was immunoSEQ multiplex PCR. The sample lists thousands of clones, roughly a third seen once, with around 2.8% in the top ten. Study observations and caveats: HvG clone declines early post-transplant were associated with peak circulating GvH levels. Allografts of patients with graft-donor T cell macrochimerism showed high graft-versus-host to host-versus-graft clone ratios.

There were around 200,000 CFSE-labeled responder cells plated together with around 200,000 irradiated, violet-dye-labeled stimulator cells. Sorted after the reaction were proliferating CFSE-low CD3+CD4+ and CD3+CD8+ responders. This sample comprised alloreactive CD8+ T cells from a mixed lymphocyte reaction culture, obtained before transplantation. Subset specified: CFSE-low proliferating T cells sorted from approximately 6-day pre-transplant mixed lymphocyte reaction (GvH or HvG direction). The TCR sequence derives from a human patient who was an organ donor for intestinal transplantation.

CDR3 sequence (DNA): TGTGCCTGCTTACAGAGCTACGAGCAGTACTTC. The encoded protein is CACLQSYEQYF. The chain joins TRBV6-6 to TRBJ2-7; D unclear. Germline loops: CDR1 MNHNY, CDR2 SVGAGI (reference sequence). The CDR3 consists of 11 residues. The V and J ends lost 11 bases and 3 bases respectively, with 11 bases between them.